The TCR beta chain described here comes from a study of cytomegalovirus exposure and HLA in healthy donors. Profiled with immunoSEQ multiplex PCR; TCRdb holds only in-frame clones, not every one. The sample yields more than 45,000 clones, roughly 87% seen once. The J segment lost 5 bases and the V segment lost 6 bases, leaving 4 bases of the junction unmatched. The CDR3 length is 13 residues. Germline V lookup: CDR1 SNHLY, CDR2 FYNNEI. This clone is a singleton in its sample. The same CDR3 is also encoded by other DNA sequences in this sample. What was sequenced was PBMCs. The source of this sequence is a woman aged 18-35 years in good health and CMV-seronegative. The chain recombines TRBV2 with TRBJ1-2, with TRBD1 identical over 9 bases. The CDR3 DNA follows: TGTGCCAGCAGGACACAGGGGGCTTATGGCTACACCTTC. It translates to CASRTQGAYGYTF.